These 16 T cell receptor beta chains originate from one sample sequenced in a study of T-cell memory formation after mild COVID-19. Via MiXCR, TCRdb re-called the 5' RACE reads, giving one row per CDR3 protein. Among about 260,000 distinct CDR3 sequences listed, 16% were seen once. The material sequenced was PBMCs or a T cell subset sorted from them (not recorded which). These receptors all come from a man aged 18-30 years who had mild COVID-19 (a few samples of this study predate the infection). Cell type and time point are not known.

V is TRBV20-1 and J is TRBJ1-2; unclear D gene. The V and J ends lost 6 bases and 4 bases respectively, with 12 bases between them. The CDR3 has 12 residues. In germline, CDR1 is DFQATT, CDR2 SNEGSKA (reference sequence). The CDR3 reads CSAETVGYGYTF. In nucleotides, the CDR3 is TGCAGTGCCGAAACAGTAGGCTATGGCTACACCTTC.

This clonotype came up a few times. This chain joins TRBV18 and TRBJ2-7; a possible D gene is TRBD1 (6 bases). V dropped 3 bases and J dropped 3 bases, with 12 bases sitting between them. CDR3 length: 14 amino acids. The germline CDR1 and CDR2 sequences are KGHSH and LQKENI. The CDR3 DNA sequence: TGTGCCAGCTCACCGAGAACAGGGATCTACGAGCAGTACTTC. Its protein is CASSPRTGIYEQYF.

The sample holds a few counts of this clonotype. The CDR3 reads CSARDPTRNTEAFF. DNA of the CDR3: TGCAGTGCTAGAGACCCGACAAGGAACACTGAAGCTTTCTTT. This rearrangement joins TRBV20-1 to TRBJ1-1; no firm D call. With 0 bases removed from V and 1 base from J, the gap between germline ends came to 9 bases. The CDR3 runs 14 residues. In germline, CDR1 is DFQATT, CDR2 SNEGSKA (reference sequence).

This clonotype showed up many times. This chain joins TRBV6-6 and TRBJ1-2; 8 positions agree with TRBD1. Trimming removed 5 bases from V and 8 bases from J; junction bases left unmatched: 7. The germline V gene has CDR1 MNHNY and CDR2 SVGAGI (reference sequence). The CDR3 runs to 13 residues. The CDR3 coding sequence is TGTGCCAGCAGTGCCCAGGGGGCAGGGGGCTACACCTTC. Its protein product is CASSAQGAGGYTF.

This clonotype was seen repeatedly, ten times or more. The chain employs TRBV4-1 and TRBJ2-5, with a possible D match to TRBD1 (6 bases). Germline V gene sequence: CDR1 MGHRA, CDR2 YSYEKL. The CDR3 length is 18 residues. V gave up 0 bases and J gave up 2 bases, with 19 bases separating them. This CDR3 reads CASSQDWRTLTGQETQYF. CDR3 sequence (DNA): TGCGCCAGCAGCCAAGACTGGAGGACTTTGACAGGACAAGAGACCCAGTACTTC.

This clonotype has only a few counts. The CDR3 region has the DNA TGTGCCAGCAGCTTAGCGGGACAGGGGGCTAAAAATGAGCAGTTCTTC. This gives the protein CASSLAGQGAKNEQFF. The rearrangement joins TRBV7-2 to TRBJ2-1; 12 bases map to TRBD1. The CDR3 totals 16 residues. Germline V gene data show CDR1 as SGHTA and CDR2 as FQGNSA. V shed 0 bases, J shed 7 bases, and the junction held 4 bases outside the gene matches.

This clonotype was seen a few times. The rearrangement links TRBV5-6 to TRBJ2-1, with D uncertain. V shed 1 base and J shed 0 bases, with 14 bases lying between them. CDR1 SGHDT and CDR2 YYEEEE come from the germline V gene. The CDR3 loop spans 17 amino acids. DNA for the CDR3: TGTGCCAGCAGCTTGTCCTTGGCGGATGGCTCCTACAATGAGCAGTTCTTC. Amino acids: CASSLSLADGSYNEQFF.

This clonotype has a handful of counts. The chain is built from TRBV7-2 and TRBJ2-3, with unresolved D. Germline CDR1 SGHTA, CDR2 FQGNSA. With 2 bases removed from V and 4 bases from J, the gap between germline ends came to 10 bases. CDR3 length equals 14 residues. The CDR3 DNA reads as TGTGCCAGCAGCTTAAGGAATCCGCCAGATACGCAGTATTTT. It yields the protein CASSLRNPPDTQYF. Full variable domain (missing parts from reference TRBV7-2 and TRBJ2-3): GAGVSQSPSNKVTEKGKDVELRCDPISGHTALYWYRQSLGQGLEFLIYFQGNSAPDKSGLPSDRFSAERTGGSVSTLTIQRTQQEDSAVYLCASSLRNPPDTQYFGPGTRLTVL.

This clonotype has more than one count but fewer than ten. The chain joins TRBV6-6 to TRBJ1-1; TRBD1 is a possible D gene (5 bases). CDR3 size: 15 residues. The germline V and J ends were trimmed by 5 bases and 1 base, with 14 bases remaining between them. Germline-derived CDR1 and CDR2 are MNHNY and SVGAGI (reference sequence). The DNA of the CDR3 is TGTGCCAGCAGTGCCTCCGGGGCCAGGAACACTGAAGCTTTCTTT. Protein: CASSASGARNTEAFF.

The chain uses TRBV11-1 and TRBJ2-7, with D unresolved. V gave up 5 bases and J gave up 0 bases, with 14 bases separating them. This CDR3 is built from 15 residues. The germline V gene has CDR1 SGHAT and CDR2 FQDESV (reference sequence). This chain's CDR3 is CASSPSGTSSYEQYF. The DNA of the CDR3 is TGTGCCAGCAGCCCCTCGGGCACCAGCTCCTACGAGCAGTACTTC.

V is TRBV6-2 or TRBV6-3 and J is TRBJ1-5; D ambiguous. V was cut by 2 bases and J by 9 bases, with 5 bases left in between. CDR1 is MNHEY and CDR2 is SVGEGT in the germline V gene. The CDR3 totals 11 residues. The DNA of the CDR3 is TGTGCCAGCAGTTACGAGGGGCCCCAGCATTTT. Translated: CASSYEGPQHF.

This clonotype was seen only a few times. The J gene is TRBJ2-3, the V gene TRBV6-5, with 10 positions matching TRBD2. In germline, CDR1 is MNHEY, CDR2 SVGAGI. The CDR3 spans 14 residues. The ends lost 5 bases at V and 8 bases at J; junction bases unmatched: 7. In DNA form, the CDR3 reads TGTGCCAGCAGTCGAGCGGGGGGGCAAGGTACGCAGTATTTT. Its translation is CASSRAGGQGTQYF.

The V call is TRBV19, the J call TRBJ2-3; no clear D. With 0 bases removed from V and 12 bases from J, the gap between germline ends came to 13 bases. The germline CDR1 and CDR2 sequences are LNHDA and SQIVND (reference sequence). This CDR3 spans 13 amino acids. The CDR3 bases are TGTGCCAGTAGTATAGATCGCCGTCTTACCCAGTATTTT. Amino acids: CASSIDRRLTQYF. Full variable domain (outside the CDR3, taken from reference TRBV19 and TRBJ2-3): DGGITQSPKYLFRKEGQNVTLSCEQNLNHDAMYWYRQDPGQGLRLIYYSQIVNDFQKGDIAEGYSVSREKKESFPLTVTSAQKNPTAFYLCASSIDRRLTQYFGPGTRLTVL.

This clonotype was seen only a few times. The chain is built from TRBV24-1 and TRBJ1-5; D is uncertain. The CDR3 runs to 11 residues. CDR1 is KGHDR and CDR2 is SFDVKD in the germline V gene. V was pared by 9 bases and J by 5 bases, with 7 bases between. CDR3: CATGSDQPQHF. CDR3 bases: TGTGCCACCGGATCCGATCAGCCCCAGCATTTT.

The rearrangement joins TRBV6-2 or TRBV6-3 to TRBJ2-7, with D perhaps matching TRBD1 (6 bases). V shed 5 bases and J shed 5 bases, with 19 bases lying between them. This CDR3 is 15 amino acids long. Germline-derived CDR1 and CDR2 are MNHEY and SVGEGT. For the CDR3, the DNA is TGTGCCAGCAGTAACCGAGGGGGTCCGGAAGACGAGCAGTACGTC. Encoded protein: CASSNRGGPEDEQYV.

This clonotype was counted only a few times. This rearrangement joins TRBV6-2 or TRBV6-3 to TRBJ2-7; tentative D call: TRBD2 (6 bases). CDR3 length: 13 amino acids. The germline V gene has CDR1 MNHEY and CDR2 SVGEGT. The V gene lost 7 bases and the J gene lost 2 bases, with 12 bases spanning the gap. The CDR3 coding sequence is TGTGCCAGCACCCGGAGGGCAGCCTACGAGCAGTACTTC. Translation: CASTRRAAYEQYF.